This T cell receptor (beta chain) was obtained from a study of cytomegalovirus exposure and HLA in healthy donors. Overall study findings and caveats: Data from an earlier analysis indicated that most TCR beta V segments were productive either about 87% or about 30% of the time. In a later analysis, V- and J-gene trimming of beta chains associated with a DCLRE1C missense variant, replicated independently.

As for this clone: The antigen remains undetermined.

This CDR3 is 15 amino acids long. The V gene lost 3 bases and the J gene lost 3 bases, with 13 bases spanning the gap. CDR1 is LNHDA, CDR2 SQIVND, per germline (reference sequence). The primer mix had 60 Vbeta and 13 Jbeta primers. Some clones are missing from TCRdb's copy, which holds only in-frame ones; the method was immunoSEQ multiplex PCR. This sample has 75,000 to 90,000 clones, with about a tenth found just once. Donors counted as nominally healthy when sampled, yet unrecorded immune exposures were likely. The sample taken for sequencing was PBMCs. The TCR sequence derives from a man in his 60s in good health and CMV-seropositive. V is TRBV19 and J is TRBJ2-3; D might be TRBD2 (6 bases). Here the CDR3 reads CASSIQAGSTDTQYF. The CDR3 nucleotides are TGTGCCAGTAGTATCCAGGCCGGGAGTACAGATACGCAGTATTTT.